The entry below gives a single TCR beta chain sequence along with its context. Its cognate antigen is unknown. Germline V gene lookup returns CDR1 LGHNA and CDR2 YNFKEQ. V was clipped by 0 bases and J by 0 bases, with 6 bases between them. The CDR3 loop spans 15 amino acids. This table comes from immunoSEQ multiplex PCR, and its TCRdb copy is limited to in-frame clones, with some not included. Of 400,000 to 500,000 clones listed, roughly 89% are singletons. Treatment specified: 19 received Ad26.COV2.S at low or high dose, single or two shots; about 5 received placebo; per-sample allocation not given. Sample collection was performed on day 63 after the first vaccine or placebo injection. The record originates from a study of Ad26.COV2.S vaccination and SARS-CoV-2 variants. At the level of the study: Participants got Ad26.COV2.S intramuscularly, once or twice 56 days apart. Study-wide findings and caveats: Post-vaccination breadth of spike-specific CD8+ and CD4+ T cell responses was reportedly substantial. Spike-specific TCR breadth was greater in vaccine than placebo recipients.

The specimen comprised peripheral blood, sampled in a trial of Ad26.COV2.S vaccine versus placebo. The receptor was derived from a person between 18 and 60 years old who received the Ad26.COV2.S COVID-19 vaccine or a placebo. This chain links TRBV4-2 with TRBJ2-1; no reliable D call. The CDR3 nucleotides are TGTGCCAGCAGCCAAGATAATCTCTCCTACAATGAGCAGTTCTTC. It translates to CASSQDNLSYNEQFF.